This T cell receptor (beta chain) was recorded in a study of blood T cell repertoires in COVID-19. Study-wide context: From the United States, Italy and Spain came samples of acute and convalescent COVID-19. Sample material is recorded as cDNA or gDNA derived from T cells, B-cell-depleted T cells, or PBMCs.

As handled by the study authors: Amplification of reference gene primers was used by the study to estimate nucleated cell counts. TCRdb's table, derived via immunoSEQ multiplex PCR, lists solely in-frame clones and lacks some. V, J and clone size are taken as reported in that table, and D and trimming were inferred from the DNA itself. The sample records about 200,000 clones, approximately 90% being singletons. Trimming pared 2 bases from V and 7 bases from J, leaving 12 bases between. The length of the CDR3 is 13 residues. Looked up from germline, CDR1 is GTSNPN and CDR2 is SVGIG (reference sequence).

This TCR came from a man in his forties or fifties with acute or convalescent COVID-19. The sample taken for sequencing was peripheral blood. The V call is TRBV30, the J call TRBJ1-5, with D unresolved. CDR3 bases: TGTGCCTGGAGTCGGCGGGAGAGCCAGCCCCAGCATTTT. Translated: CAWSRRESQPQHF.